Listed below are T cell receptor beta chains from one sample, sequenced in a study of T cell responses to AZD1222 COVID-19 vaccine. Using immunoSEQ multiplex PCR, the repertoire was profiled, and TCRdb retains in-frame clones only, with some absent. In the table there are approximately 100,000 clones, about nine tenths of which are singletons. This material consisted of peripheral blood, taken on day 0 of AZD1222 vaccination. Source of these receptors: an adult in good health. Both conserved end residues are part of each CDR3. The D gene is left open where the match is weak. Clone sizes are given selectively: once, few, many, or a class where the clone is expanded.

size	J	V	D	length	DNA	CDR3
.	TRBJ2-2	TRBV4-3	.	14	TGCGCCAGCAGCCTTTCACTGGAACCCGGGGAGCTGTTTTTT	CASSLSLEPGELFF
.	TRBJ2-6	TRBV11-3	.	17	TGTGCCAGCAGCTTAGAGTGGGGGAACTCTGGGGCCAACGTCCTGACTTTC	CASSLEWGNSGANVLTF
.	TRBJ2-7	TRBV7-6	.	13	TGTGCCAGCAGCTCCCAAACAGGCTACGAGCAGTACTTC	CASSSQTGYEQYF
few	TRBJ2-7	TRBV15	.	14	TGTGCCACCAGCAGAGATCGGCGGGGTTACGAGCAGTACTTC	CATSRDRRGYEQYF
.	TRBJ2-7	TRBV28	TRBD2	14	TGTGCCAGCAGAGGTAGCGGGAGCGCCTACGAGCAGTACTTC	CASRGSGSAYEQYF
.	TRBJ1-2	TRBV19	.	11	TGTGCCAGTAGTCTTGACTATGGCTACACCTTC	CASSLDYGYTF
.	TRBJ1-5	TRBV12-3/TRBV12-4	.	13	TGTGCCAGCAGCCTCGTAATGGATCAGCCCCAGCATTTT	CASSLVMDQPQHF
.	TRBJ2-3	TRBV7-8	TRBD2	16	TGTGCCAGCAGCTCTCGCCTAGCGGGGAGCACAGATACGCAGTATTTT	CASSSRLAGSTDTQYF
once	TRBJ1-5	TRBV7-8	TRBD1	16	TGTGCCAGCAGCCTAAACAGGGGGCAAACGGAACAGCCCCAGCATTTT	CASSLNRGQTEQPQHF
.	TRBJ1-3	TRBV10-3	.	15	TGTGCCATCAGTGAGACAGGGTCTGTTGGAAACACCATATATTTT	CAISETGSVGNTIYF
once	TRBJ1-5	TRBV6-1	.	13	TGTGCCAGCAGTGAATTTCGGAATCAGCCCCAGCATTTT	CASSEFRNQPQHF
.	TRBJ1-3	TRBV6-5	.	15	TGTGCCAGCAGTTACTCAGCAAACTCTGGAAACACCATATATTTT	CASSYSANSGNTIYF
.	TRBJ1-1	TRBV28	.	15	TGTGCCAGCAGTTCCCGCAGGGGAGGGGCCACTGAAGCTTTCTTT	CASSSRRGGATEAFF
.	TRBJ2-3	TRBV28	.	13	TGTGCCAGCAGTTCGACTAGGGGTGATACGCAGTATTTT	CASSSTRGDTQYF
once	TRBJ2-7	TRBV3-1/TRBV3-2	.	15	TGTGCCAGCAGCCCTCACGGTTCCTCCTCCTACGAGCAGTACTTC	CASSPHGSSSYEQYF
.	TRBJ1-6	TRBV11-1	TRBD1	14	TGTGCCAGCAGCTTCAGGGGGAATAATTCACCCCTCCACTTT	CASSFRGNNSPLHF
.	TRBJ1-2	TRBV10-3	.	14	TGTGCCACCTTGGACGTCACCGGGAACTATGGCTACACCTTC	CATLDVTGNYGYTF
.	TRBJ2-7	TRBV7-9	TRBD2	15	TGTGCCAGCAGCTTAGAACTAGCGGGGGTAGGCGAGCAGTACTTC	CASSLELAGVGEQYF
.	TRBJ1-6	TRBV30	.	15	TGTGCCTGGAATTTAGACGAAAGATATAATTCACCCCTCCACTTT	CAWNLDERYNSPLHF
.	TRBJ1-2	TRBV7-9	.	13	TGTGCCAGCAGCTTCGGAGCAGGGTATGGCTACACCTTC	CASSFGAGYGYTF
.	TRBJ1-4	TRBV3-1/TRBV3-2	.	15	TGTGCCAGCAGCCTCACAGGCGCCCTTAATGAAAAACTGTTTTTT	CASSLTGALNEKLFF
.	TRBJ1-5	TRBV6-5	.	13	TGTGCCAGCAGTACAGGGAGGCATCAGCCCCAGCATTTT	CASSTGRHQPQHF
.	TRBJ2-3	TRBV27	.	16	TGTGCCAGCAGTTTCGGTCCTAGAGGTCTCACAGATACGCAGTATTTT	CASSFGPRGLTDTQYF
.	TRBJ2-7	TRBV19	.	14	TGTGCCAGTAGTATAGCCGACAGCCAGTACGAGCAGTACTTC	CASSIADSQYEQYF
.	TRBJ2-7	TRBV2	TRBD1	15	TGTGCCAGCAGTCACGTGGGGGACAGGGACTACGAGCAGTACTTC	CASSHVGDRDYEQYF
.	TRBJ2-5	TRBV7-9	.	12	TGTGCCAGCAGCCGGCCCCAAGAGACCCAGTACTTC	CASSRPQETQYF
.	TRBJ2-5	TRBV28	TRBD1	14	TGTGCCAGCAGTTTATTAGGGGGCACAGAGACCCAGTACTTC	CASSLLGGTETQYF
once	TRBJ1-2	TRBV30	.	15	TGTGCCTGGAGTGAGGGCGGGGTTAGCACGGTTGGCTACACCTTC	CAWSEGGVSTVGYTF
.	TRBJ1-1	TRBV18	.	15	TGTGCCAGCTCACCATTTGTACAGATGAACACTGAAGCTTTCTTT	CASSPFVQMNTEAFF
.	TRBJ2-7	TRBV6-5	TRBD1	14	TGTGCCAGCAGTTACTCAGGGACAGCCTACGAGCAGTACTTC	CASSYSGTAYEQYF
.	TRBJ2-7	TRBV7-7	TRBD1	15	TGTGCTAGCAGCTTCAGACAGGGGGGCCTCTACGAGCAGTACTTC	CASSFRQGGLYEQYF
.	TRBJ2-1	TRBV20-1	.	11	TGCAGTGCTAGTCTTCTGGATGAGCAGTTCTTC	CSASLLDEQFF
few	TRBJ2-3	TRBV27	.	13	TGTGCCAGCAGCCCCACACCCCCAGATACGCAGTATTTT	CASSPTPPDTQYF
.	TRBJ1-1	TRBV6-4	TRBD1	14	TGTGCCAGCATGCAGACAGGGGGGAGCACTGAAGCTTTCTTT	CASMQTGGSTEAFF
.	TRBJ1-1	TRBV5-1	TRBD1	15	TGCGCCAGCAGCCCCGGGACAGGGATTTTTGAGGCGGCTTTCTTT	CASSPGTGIFEAAFF
.	TRBJ2-7	TRBV27	TRBD1	16	TGTGCCAGTAAAGAACAGGGGTGGGGGACACCCTACGAGCAGTACTTC	CASKEQGWGTPYEQYF
.	TRBJ2-3	TRBV6-5	TRBD2	16	TGTGCCAGCAGTTATGGGGTAGCGGGAGTAACAGATACGCAGTATTTT	CASSYGVAGVTDTQYF
.	TRBJ1-4	TRBV28	.	17	TGTGCCAGCAGTCACCCATCCCGGACGGGTGGAGGGGAAAAACTGTTTTTT	CASSHPSRTGGGEKLFF
.	TRBJ2-6	TRBV19	TRBD1	17	TGTGCCAGTAGTAGCGCGACAGGGGTAAGAGGGGCCAACGTCCTGACTTTC	CASSSATGVRGANVLTF
.	TRBJ2-2	TRBV5-1	TRBD2	15	TGCGCCAGCAGCTCCGGGGGGTTAAGCACCGGGGAGCTGTTTTTT	CASSSGGLSTGELFF
once	TRBJ1-3	TRBV7-9	.	17	TGTGCCAGCAGCCCAGAATTCGGGATAGGCTCTGGAAACACCATATATTTT	CASSPEFGIGSGNTIYF
.	TRBJ1-2	TRBV6-2/TRBV6-3	.	12	TGTGCCAGCAGTTACGTGACGTATGGCTACACCTTC	CASSYVTYGYTF
.	TRBJ2-1	TRBV28	TRBD2	14	TGTGCCAGCAGGGCGGCGGGAGGTAACAATGAGCAGTTCTTC	CASRAAGGNNEQFF
once	TRBJ2-3	TRBV19	TRBD2	17	TGTGCCAGTAGTCTACCCGCGGGGGGCTCTACTACTGATACGCAGTATTTT	CASSLPAGGSTTDTQYF
.	TRBJ2-2	TRBV5-1	.	15	TGCGCCAGCAGCTTGGAGAACGAAAACACCGGGGAGCTGTTTTTT	CASSLENENTGELFF
.	TRBJ1-5	TRBV30	TRBD1	14	TGTGCCTGGAGTCCGGGACAGGGGAGCCAGCCCCAGCATTTT	CAWSPGQGSQPQHF
.	TRBJ2-3	TRBV23-1	TRBD1	14	TGCGCCAGCAGCGGGACAGAGGACTGTGATACGCAGTATTTT	CASSGTEDCDTQYF
.	TRBJ2-6	TRBV19	.	16	TGTGCCAGCACTAAAGACACATCCTCTGGGGCCAACGTCCTGACTTTC	CASTKDTSSGANVLTF
.	TRBJ1-1	TRBV7-6	.	15	TGTGCCAGCAGCTTAGGGCCGGGACGGAGCACTGAAGCTTTCTTT	CASSLGPGRSTEAFF
.	TRBJ2-2	TRBV7-2	TRBD2	17	TGTGCCAGCAGCACGGGACTAGCGGGGGGGCTGACCGGGGAGCTGTTTTTT	CASSTGLAGGLTGELFF